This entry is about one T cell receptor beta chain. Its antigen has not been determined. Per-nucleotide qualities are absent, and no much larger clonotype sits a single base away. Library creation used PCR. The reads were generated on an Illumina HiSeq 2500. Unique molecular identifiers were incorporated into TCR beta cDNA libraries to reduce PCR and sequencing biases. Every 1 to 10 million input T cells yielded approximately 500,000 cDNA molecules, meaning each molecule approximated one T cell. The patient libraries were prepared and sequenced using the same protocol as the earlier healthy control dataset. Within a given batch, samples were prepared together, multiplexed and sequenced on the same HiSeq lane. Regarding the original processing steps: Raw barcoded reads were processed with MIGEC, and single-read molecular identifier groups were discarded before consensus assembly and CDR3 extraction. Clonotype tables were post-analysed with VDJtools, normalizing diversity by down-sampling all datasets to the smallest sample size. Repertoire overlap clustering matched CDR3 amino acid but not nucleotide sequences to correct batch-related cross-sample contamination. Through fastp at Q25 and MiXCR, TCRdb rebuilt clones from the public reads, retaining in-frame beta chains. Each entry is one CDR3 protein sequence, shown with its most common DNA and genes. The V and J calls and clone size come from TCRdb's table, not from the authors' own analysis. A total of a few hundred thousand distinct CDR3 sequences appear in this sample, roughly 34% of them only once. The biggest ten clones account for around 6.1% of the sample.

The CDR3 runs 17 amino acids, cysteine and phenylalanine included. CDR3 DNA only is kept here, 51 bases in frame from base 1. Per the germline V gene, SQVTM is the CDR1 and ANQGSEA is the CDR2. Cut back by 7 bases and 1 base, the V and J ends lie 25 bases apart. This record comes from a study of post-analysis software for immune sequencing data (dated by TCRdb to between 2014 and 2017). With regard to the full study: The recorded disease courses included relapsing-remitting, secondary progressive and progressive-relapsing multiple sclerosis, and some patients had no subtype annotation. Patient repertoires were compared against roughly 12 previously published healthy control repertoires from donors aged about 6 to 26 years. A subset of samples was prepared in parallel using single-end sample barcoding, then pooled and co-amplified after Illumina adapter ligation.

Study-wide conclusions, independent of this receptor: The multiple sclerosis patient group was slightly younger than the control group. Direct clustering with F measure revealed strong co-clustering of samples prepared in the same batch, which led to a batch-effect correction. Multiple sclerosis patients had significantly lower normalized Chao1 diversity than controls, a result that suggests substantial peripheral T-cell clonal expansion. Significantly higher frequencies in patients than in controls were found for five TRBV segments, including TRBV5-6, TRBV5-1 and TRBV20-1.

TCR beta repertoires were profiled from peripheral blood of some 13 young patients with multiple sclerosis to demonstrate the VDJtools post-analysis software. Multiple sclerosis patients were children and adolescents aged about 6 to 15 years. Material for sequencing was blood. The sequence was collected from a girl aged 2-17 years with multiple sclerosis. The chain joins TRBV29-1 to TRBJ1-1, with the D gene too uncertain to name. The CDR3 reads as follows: CSGKKSATQSRNTEAFF. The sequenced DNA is TGCAGCGGTAAGAAAAGCGCGACGCAAAGTAGGAACACTGAAGCTTTCTTT.